The 20 T cell receptor beta chains reported below all come from one sample, sequenced in a study of blood T cell repertoires in COVID-19. Measured with immunoSEQ multiplex PCR; TCRdb has only the in-frame clones, and not every one. The table shows 150,000 to 200,000 clones, with approximately 83% occurring only once. The source material was peripheral blood. Every receptor here comes from a man between 60 and 70 years old with acute or convalescent COVID-19.

The V call is TRBV9, the J call TRBJ2-7, with TRBD2 as a possible D gene (5 bases). V was trimmed by 2 bases and J by 0 bases, leaving 9 bases between them. This CDR3 is 14 amino acids long. Germline lookup yields CDR1 SGDLS and CDR2 YYNGEE. CDR3 sequence: CASSVGDYSYEQYF. The DNA for the CDR3 is TGTGCCAGCAGCGTGGGAGACTACTCCTACGAGCAGTACTTC.

The rearrangement uses TRBV19 and TRBJ2-7, with D tentatively TRBD2 (6 bases). The CDR3 is 13 residues long. Trimming took off 5 bases at V and 2 bases at J, with 10 bases between the two ends. Looked up from germline, CDR1 is LNHDA and CDR2 is SQIVND (reference sequence). CDR3 DNA: TGTGCCAGTAGTTCGCGGGATCCCTACGAGCAGTACTTC. Protein product: CASSSRDPYEQYF.

This clone was detected only a few times. The V call is TRBV28, the J call TRBJ1-1, with D possibly TRBD1 on 5 matching bases. CDR3 length: 12 residues. V lost 6 bases, J lost 7 bases, and 12 bases lay in between. Germline V lookup: CDR1 MDHEN, CDR2 SYDVKM. This CDR3 is CASRSPGLEAFF. CDR3 DNA sequence: TGTGCCAGCAGATCACCGGGACTTGAAGCTTTCTTT.

The chain uses TRBV6-5 and TRBJ2-1; TRBD2 matches at 9 bases. This CDR3 contains 11 residues. The germline CDR1 and CDR2 sequences are MNHEY and SVGAGI. J gave up 14 bases and V 6 bases, and 5 bases lay outside the gene matches. CDR3 loop: CASSPGLAKFF. DNA of the CDR3: TGTGCCAGCAGCCCCGGACTAGCGAAGTTCTTC.

The genes are TRBV6-1 and TRBJ2-3; TRBD2 matches 11 bases. The V gene's germline CDR1 is MNHNS and CDR2 SASEGT. This CDR3 spans 14 amino acids. The V and J ends lost 1 base and 8 bases, in that order; junction bases with no gene match: 2. DNA for the CDR3: TGTGCCAGCAGTGAAGTCCTAGCGGGGGGTACGCAGTATTTT. Encoded protein: CASSEVLAGGTQYF.

The V call is TRBV4-2, the J call TRBJ2-7; 8 nucleotides agree with TRBD1. The V gene end was trimmed by 3 bases and the J gene end by 6 bases; junction bases not matched to a gene: 4. Per germline, CDR1 LGHNA and CDR2 YNFKEQ. CDR3 length: 13 amino acids. CDR3 bases: TGTGCCAGCAGCCAGCATACAGGGGGCGAGCAGTACTTC. Its protein product is CASSQHTGGEQYF.

The table lists this clone with a count of one. This chain links TRBV19 with TRBJ1-5, with TRBD1 as a possible D gene (5 bases). The CDR3 has 13 residues. CDR1 is LNHDA and CDR2 is SQIVND in the germline V gene (reference sequence). V was shortened by 6 bases and J by 6 bases, with 12 bases between the two germline ends. The CDR3 reads CASSLGGSQPQHF. The CDR3 DNA sequence: TGTGCCAGTAGCCTGGGGGGGAGTCAGCCCCAGCATTTT.

The chain is built from TRBV11-2 and TRBJ2-2, with TRBD2 identical over 10 bases. V lost 5 bases, J lost 2 bases, and 5 bases stayed unmatched. From germline, CDR1 is SGHAT and CDR2 FQNNGV. The CDR3 runs to 16 residues. The CDR3 DNA is TGTGCCAGCAGCCTATTAGCGGGGGGAAACACCGGGGAGCTGTTTTTT. Its translation: CASSLLAGGNTGELFF.

The gene calls are TRBV20-1 and TRBJ1-5; unclear D gene. CDR1 and CDR2 from the germline V gene are DFQATT and SNEGSKA (reference sequence). Trimming took 3 bases from V and 4 from J, leaving 10 bases between them. This CDR3 has 13 amino acids. CDR3 coding DNA: TGCAGTGCTAGTGGCTCGGGGAATCAGCCCCAGCATTTT. As protein: CSASGSGNQPQHF.

Comment on this clone: The identical CDR3 is also encoded by other nucleotide sequences in the sample. J is TRBJ1-5 and V is TRBV19; D might be TRBD1 (6 bases). V was cut by 1 base and J by 2 bases, with 9 bases left in between. This CDR3 region has 15 residues. Germline CDR1 LNHDA, CDR2 SQIVND (reference sequence). The DNA of the CDR3 is TGTGCCAGTAGTATAGGGGGACAAGGCAATCAGCCCCAGCATTTT. It encodes CASSIGGQGNQPQHF.

This clone has just one count. CDR3: CASSPRSGQGNDEQYF. The DNA of the CDR3 is TGTGCCAGCTCACCACGCTCGGGACAGGGAAATGACGAGCAGTACTTC. The chain employs TRBV18 and TRBJ2-7, with 9 bases aligning to TRBD1. V gave up 1 base and J gave up 5 bases; unmatched junction bases: 9. The CDR3 extends over 16 amino acids. CDR1 and CDR2 (germline): KGHSH, LQKENI. The variable domain in full, with the rest retrieved from reference TRBV18 and TRBJ2-7, is NAGVMQNPRHLVRRRGQEARLRCSPMKGHSHVYWYRQLPEEGLKFMVYLQKENIIDESGMPKERFSAEFPKEGPSILRIQQVVRGDSAAYFCASSPRSGQGNDEQYFGPGTRLTVT.

V and J are TRBV19 and TRBJ2-7; possibly TRBD2 for D (6 bases). Trimming took 6 bases from V and 4 from J, leaving 16 bases between them. The CDR3 spans 14 residues. The germline gives CDR1 LNHDA, CDR2 SQIVND (reference sequence). In DNA form, the CDR3 reads TGTGCCAGTAGGACTAGTTTTCCACCGTACGAGCAGTACTTC. Protein: CASRTSFPPYEQYF.

Regarding this clone: The sample holds other DNA sequences that translate to the same CDR3. The chain links TRBV18 to TRBJ2-3; TRBD2 aligns across 7 bases. In germline, CDR1 is KGHSH, CDR2 LQKENI. The CDR3 consists of 15 residues. V was pared by 3 bases and J by 0 bases, with 3 bases of the junction left unmatched. CDR3 protein: CASSPPGGSTDTQYF. CDR3 nucleotide sequence: TGTGCCAGCTCACCCCCCGGGGGGAGCACAGATACGCAGTATTTT.

The chain recombines TRBV7-9 with TRBJ2-7; 13 bases are shared with TRBD2. Germline V gene lookup returns CDR1 SEHNR and CDR2 FQNEAQ (reference sequence). This CDR3 spans 19 amino acids. J was trimmed by 10 bases and V by 0 bases; bases with no gene match: 18. The CDR3 loop reads CASSLASGLAGRLGTTQYF. For the CDR3, the DNA is TGTGCCAGCAGCTTAGCGTCGGGACTAGCGGGACGGCTGGGTACGACACAGTACTTC.

The chain recombines TRBV27 with TRBJ2-1, with 16 bases aligning to TRBD2. The junction had 6 bases not matched to a gene; V was cut back by 6 bases and J by 4 bases. This CDR3 region has 17 residues. The germline V gene has CDR1 MNHEY and CDR2 SMNVEV (reference sequence). DNA for the CDR3: TGTGCCAGCAGGGCGGGACTAGCGGGAGGGCGGTACAATGAGCAGTTCTTC. It is translated as CASRAGLAGGRYNEQFF.

The rearrangement links TRBV6-1 to TRBJ1-5; D remains unclear. The CDR3 length is 14 residues. Trimming pared 2 bases from V and 7 bases from J, leaving 12 bases between. The germline CDR1 and CDR2 sequences are MNHNS and SASEGT. The CDR3 loop reads CASSEMRINQPQHF. The CDR3 DNA follows: TGTGCCAGCAGTGAAATGCGGATAAACCAGCCCCAGCATTTT.

The J gene is TRBJ1-2, the V gene TRBV6-1; D unresolved. V was clipped by 0 bases and J by 5 bases, with 13 bases between them. The CDR3 spans 15 residues. CDR1 and CDR2 (germline): MNHNS, SASEGT. In nucleotides, the CDR3 is TGTGCCAGCAGTGAAGCGCTTCGAGGAGGGTATGGCTACACCTTC. This translates into CASSEALRGGYGYTF.

The gene calls are TRBV18 and TRBJ2-3; D remains unclear. The CDR3 runs to 12 residues. CDR1 and CDR2 (germline): KGHSH, LQKENI. Trimming cost V 2 bases and J 5 bases, with 5 bases left between them. DNA for the CDR3: TGTGCCAGCTCACCAGAGCAAGATACGCAGTATTTT. Translating it yields CASSPEQDTQYF.

In its sample, this clone was seen once. The rearrangement uses TRBV7-2 and TRBJ1-4, with 7 bases lining up with TRBD1. This CDR3 spans 16 amino acids. Germline CDR1 SGHTA, CDR2 FQGNSA. V trimming: 3 bases; J trimming: 0 bases; junction bases outside the gene matches: 4. The CDR3 region is CASSLYQGATNEKLFF. In nucleotides, the CDR3 is TGTGCCAGCAGCTTGTACCAGGGGGCAACTAATGAAAAACTGTTTTTT.

Only one count was recorded for this clone. The rearrangement links TRBV19 to TRBJ1-6; D uncertain. Germline CDR1 is LNHDA and CDR2 is SQIVND (reference sequence). V dropped 3 bases and J dropped 6 bases, with 12 bases sitting between them. This CDR3 spans 15 amino acids. CDR3 DNA sequence: TGTGCCAGTAGTATCACCGAGCAGCGTAATTCACCCCTCCACTTT. Translated: CASSITEQRNSPLHF.